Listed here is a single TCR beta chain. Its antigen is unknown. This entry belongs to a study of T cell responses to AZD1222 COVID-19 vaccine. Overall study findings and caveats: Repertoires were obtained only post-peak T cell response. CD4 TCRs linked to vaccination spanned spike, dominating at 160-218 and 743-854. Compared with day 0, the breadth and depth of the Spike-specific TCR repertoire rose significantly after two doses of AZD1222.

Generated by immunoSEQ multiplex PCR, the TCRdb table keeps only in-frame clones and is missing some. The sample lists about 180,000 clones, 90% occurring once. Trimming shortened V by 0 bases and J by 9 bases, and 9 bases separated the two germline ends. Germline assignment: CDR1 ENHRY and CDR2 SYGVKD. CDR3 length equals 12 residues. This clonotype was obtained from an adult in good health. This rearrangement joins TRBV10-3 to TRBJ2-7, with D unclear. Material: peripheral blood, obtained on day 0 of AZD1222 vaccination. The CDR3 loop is CAISESILAQYF. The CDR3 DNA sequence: TGTGCCATCAGTGAGTCGATCTTGGCGCAGTACTTC.